The clone carrying this T cell receptor (beta chain) came up many times. What it binds is unknown. This sample stems from a study of identical twins. This CDR3 comprises 16 residues. V was shortened by 2 bases and J by 2 bases, with 15 bases between the two germline ends. CDR1 and CDR2 from the germline V gene are SGHRS and YFSETQ. Whole-study results and caveats: Beta out-of-frame sequences showed weaker excess twin sharing. In monozygotic twins, models underestimated the sharing of out-of-frame TCR alpha. The analysis was cross-sectional rather than longitudinal within donors.

One entry per CDR3 protein results from TCRdb running MiXCR on the 5' RACE reads. This sample has around 370,000 distinct CDR3 sequences; 9% to 10% occur once, and the top ten carry more than 8%. This receptor was identified in a woman between 45 and 65 years old in good health. The rearrangement links TRBV5-1 to TRBJ2-3; a possible D gene is TRBD2 (6 bases). Sequenced: naive T cells sorted from blood. The CDR3 coding sequence is TGCGCCAGCAGCTTCGGGGGTATTATCGCCACAGATACGCAGTATTTT. It specifies CASSFGGIIATDTQYF.